The 26 T cell receptor beta chains below all came from one sample that was sequenced in a study of OX40 agonist ivuxolimab in advanced cancers. Method: immunoSEQ multiplex PCR; TCRdb's copy keeps in-frame clones and lacks some. Altogether just under 80,000 clones are present, roughly four fifths being singletons, with the ten largest covering 25%. The sample here was CD4+ or CD8+ T cells sorted from blood, taken in a trial of the OX40 agonist ivuxolimab. These receptors were taken from an adult with an advanced solid tumor such as melanoma, head and neck, liver or kidney cancer.

The chain links TRBV11-2 to TRBJ1-2; the D gene is possibly TRBD1 (5 bases). Germline V lookup: CDR1 SGHAT, CDR2 FQNNGV. Trimming shortened V by 0 bases and J by 8 bases, and 10 bases separated the two germline ends. CDR3 length equals 13 residues. The CDR3 bases are TGTGCCAGCAGCTTAGATCGGGGGAAAGGCTACACCTTC. Translation gives CASSLDRGKGYTF.

V and J are TRBV9 and TRBJ1-4; maybe TRBD1 (6 bases). The length of the CDR3 is 15 residues. V gave up 3 bases and J gave up 7 bases, with 16 bases separating them. From germline, CDR1 is SGDLS and CDR2 YYNGEE. This chain's CDR3 is CASSAVGQFGEKLFF. CDR3 DNA sequence: TGTGCCAGCAGCGCAGTTGGACAGTTCGGTGAAAAACTGTTTTTT.

V is TRBV9 and J is TRBJ2-3, with 9 bases identical to TRBD2. CDR1 and CDR2 (germline): SGDLS, YYNGEE. This CDR3 has 18 amino acids. J was trimmed by 0 bases and V by 0 bases; bases with no gene match: 8. The CDR3 sequence: CASSVGISGGTSTDTQYF. Here the CDR3 DNA reads TGTGCCAGCAGCGTAGGCATTAGCGGGGGTACTAGCACAGATACGCAGTATTTT.

The chain uses TRBV6-1 and TRBJ2-3; D might be TRBD1 (5 bases). Germline values: CDR1 MNHNS, CDR2 SASEGT. Trimming took 9 bases from V and 1 from J, leaving 14 bases between them. This CDR3 is 14 amino acids long. In DNA, the CDR3 is TGTGCCAGTCGAAGTATGACAGGCACAGATACGCAGTATTTT. Its protein is CASRSMTGTDTQYF.

The J gene is TRBJ2-2, the V gene TRBV4-2; 7 bases align to TRBD1. This CDR3 comprises 16 residues. V trimming: 5 bases; J trimming: 4 bases; junction bases outside the gene matches: 10. Germline V gene data show CDR1 as LGHNA and CDR2 as YNFKEQ. The CDR3 DNA reads TGTGCCAGCAGCTCTCACCGGGACAGAATCACCGGGGAGCTGTTTTTT. This sequence encodes CASSSHRDRITGELFF.

This clone was seen a single time. This rearrangement joins TRBV5-4 to TRBJ1-1, with 11 bases lining up with TRBD1. The germline gives CDR1 SGHNT, CDR2 YYREEE (reference sequence). This CDR3 comprises 16 residues. With 4 bases clipped from V and 0 bases from J, the junction kept 5 bases outside the gene matches. CDR3 nucleotide sequence: TGTGCCAGCAGCCTGAGGACAGGGGGCTTGAACACTGAAGCTTTCTTT. Encoded protein: CASSLRTGGLNTEAFF.

The V call is TRBV28, the J call TRBJ2-3; 11 bases are shared with TRBD2. Trimming removed 5 bases from V and 4 bases from J; junction bases left unmatched: 17. The germline CDR1 and CDR2 sequences are MDHEN and SYDVKM. The CDR3 has 19 amino acids. CDR3 in amino acids: CASSRIAGGPGYRADTQYF. CDR3 bases: TGTGCCAGCAGTCGTATAGCGGGGGGGCCTGGTTATCGAGCAGATACGCAGTATTTT.

This chain uses TRBV2 with TRBJ2-3; perhaps TRBD2 as D (5 bases). Germline V gene sequence: CDR1 SNHLY, CDR2 FYNNEI. CDR3 length: 13 residues. V lost 6 bases and J 4 bases, leaving 11 bases between the germline ends. The CDR3 DNA reads TGTGCCAGCAGGGACTTCCCCCCAGATACGCAGTATTTT. This translates into CASRDFPPDTQYF.

The chain employs TRBV10-2 and TRBJ2-1, with 13 bases identical to TRBD2. V dropped 2 bases and J dropped 10; count of bases not matched to a gene: 5. The germline V gene encodes CDR1 WSHSY and CDR2 SAAADI. The CDR3 loop spans 15 amino acids. CDR3: CASSERGLAGREQFF. CDR3 nucleotide sequence: TGCGCCAGCAGTGAGCGGGGACTAGCGGGACGGGAGCAGTTCTTC.

The gene calls are TRBV9 and TRBJ2-5; no reliable D call. V dropped 3 bases and J dropped 5 bases, with 20 bases sitting between them. The CDR3 totals 16 residues. Per germline, CDR1 SGDLS and CDR2 YYNGEE. The CDR3 sequence: CASSASLSSIGETQYF. The DNA of the CDR3 is TGTGCCAGCAGCGCCTCTCTCTCTAGTATCGGGGAGACCCAGTACTTC.

The J gene is TRBJ2-1, the V gene TRBV19, with TRBD2 identical over 14 bases. The CDR3 is 19 amino acids. Looked up from germline, CDR1 is LNHDA and CDR2 is SQIVND (reference sequence). V shed 3 bases, J shed 0 bases, and the junction held 7 bases outside the gene matches. The CDR3 protein is CASSILGLAGGSSYNEQFF. CDR3 DNA: TGTGCCAGTAGTATTCTAGGACTAGCGGGGGGAAGCTCCTACAATGAGCAGTTCTTC.

The J gene is TRBJ1-2, the V gene TRBV9; tentatively, D is TRBD1 (5 bases). The CDR3 length is 13 residues. V was pared by 4 bases and J by 6 bases, with 13 bases between. Per germline, CDR1 SGDLS and CDR2 YYNGEE. The CDR3 nucleotides read TGTGCCAGCAGCCAGGGACCGGCGAATGGCTACACCTTC. It specifies CASSQGPANGYTF.

This clone was counted a single time. This chain links TRBV5-1 with TRBJ2-5; D uncertain. Deletions cut 0 bases from V and 3 bases from J, with 6 bases between. The CDR3 contains 13 residues. Germline assignment: CDR1 SGHRS and CDR2 YFSETQ. The CDR3 is CASSLASEETQYF. CDR3 nucleotide sequence: TGCGCCAGCAGCTTGGCATCAGAAGAGACCCAGTACTTC.

The V and J genes are TRBV28 and TRBJ1-2; D is ambiguous. CDR1 and CDR2 (germline): MDHEN, SYDVKM. The CDR3 sequence is 15 residues long. The V and J ends lost 8 bases and 8 bases respectively, with 24 bases between them. Written as DNA, the CDR3 is TGTGCCAGCGCTAGACAAGGGAGGTTCCCTCGGGGCTACACCTTC. Protein product: CASARQGRFPRGYTF.

This chain connects TRBV11-2 to TRBJ2-2, with a possible D match to TRBD1 (5 bases). Trimming took off 6 bases at V and 4 bases at J, with 12 bases between the two ends. This CDR3 region has 14 residues. Germline V gives CDR1 SGHAT, CDR2 FQNNGV. CDR3 in DNA: TGTGCCAGCAGGCCACAGGAGATCACCGGGGAGCTGTTTTTT. Its translation is CASRPQEITGELFF.

This sequence joins TRBV10-3 and TRBJ2-3, with 14 bases aligning to TRBD2. Germline loops: CDR1 ENHRY, CDR2 SYGVKD. CDR3 length: 16 amino acids. V was clipped by 4 bases and J by 2 bases; unmatched bases: 2. In nucleotides, the CDR3 is TGTGCCATCAGTGGGACTAGCGGGGGGTACACAGATACGCAGTATTTT. Translating gives CAISGTSGGYTDTQYF.

This chain uses TRBV6-1 with TRBJ1-5; D remains unclear. Germline V gene lookup returns CDR1 MNHNS and CDR2 SASEGT. The CDR3 length is 12 residues. V was shortened by 11 bases and J by 5 bases, with 13 bases between the two germline ends. As DNA, the CDR3 is TGTGCCTGCCAGGACGAGGATCAGCCCCAGCATTTT. This sequence encodes CACQDEDQPQHF.

This chain uses TRBV4-3 with TRBJ2-7; D might be TRBD2 (6 bases). This CDR3 spans 17 amino acids. The ends were cut back, 3 bases at V and 5 bases at J, with 23 bases in the middle. CDR1 and CDR2 (germline): LGHNA, YSLEER. CDR3 bases: TGCGCCAGCAGCCAGGAGCCGCTTGGGGGGACTTCGAACGAGCAGTACTTC. Protein product: CASSQEPLGGTSNEQYF.

This clone was counted once. V and J are TRBV30 and TRBJ2-2, with 7 bases fitting TRBD1. Per the germline V gene, CDR1 is GTSNPN and CDR2 is SVGIG (reference sequence). The CDR3 has 13 residues. V gave up 8 bases and J gave up 2 bases; unmatched junction bases: 5. CDR3 DNA: TGTGCCATTGACAGGGTAAACACCGGGGAGCTGTTTTTT. Its translation is CAIDRVNTGELFF.

The chain is built from TRBV11-2 and TRBJ2-3; 7 nucleotides line up with TRBD2. CDR1 is SGHAT and CDR2 is FQNNGV in the germline V gene. With V trimmed by 5 bases and J by 0 bases, 5 bases remained unmatched. The CDR3 sequence is 15 residues long. The CDR3 coding sequence is TGTGCCAGCAGCCCGAGCGGGGCTAGCACAGATACGCAGTATTTT. It specifies CASSPSGASTDTQYF.

CDR3 DNA sequence: TGTGCCAGTAACGATTCCCGGGACAGGGCTAACTATGGCTACACCTTC. As protein: CASNDSRDRANYGYTF. This chain links TRBV19 with TRBJ1-2; TRBD1 agrees at 9 bases. Germline CDR1 reads LNHDA; CDR2 reads SQIVND (reference sequence). V shed 7 bases and J 0 bases; nucleotides not matched to a gene: 9. The length of the CDR3 is 16 residues.

This rearrangement joins TRBV10-3 to TRBJ2-7; no definite D call. This CDR3 region has 15 residues. Trimming pared 0 bases from V and 2 bases from J, leaving 11 bases between. From germline, CDR1 is ENHRY and CDR2 SYGVKD. Here the CDR3 DNA reads TGTGCCATCAGTGAGTCCGCAGGCCTCACCTACGAGCAGTACTTC. Translated, it gives CAISESAGLTYEQYF.

The V gene is TRBV19, the J gene TRBJ2-1; 7 bases agree with TRBD2. This CDR3 comprises 20 residues. Germline values: CDR1 LNHDA, CDR2 SQIVND (reference sequence). V shed 2 bases, J shed 0 bases, and the junction held 16 bases outside the gene matches. CDR3 sequence reads: CASSIIGSWGEGSSYNEQFF. The DNA for the CDR3 is TGTGCCAGTAGTATAATTGGGAGTTGGGGGGAGGGTAGCTCCTACAATGAGCAGTTCTTC.

The chain joins TRBV9 to TRBJ2-1, with 14 bases that match TRBD2. J gave up 4 bases and V 3 bases, and 6 bases lay outside the gene matches. The CDR3 contains 17 residues. Germline V gene sequence: CDR1 SGDLS, CDR2 YYNGEE. The CDR3 nucleotides are TGTGCCAGCAGCGCCTCTAGGACTAGCGGGAGGTACAATGAGCAGTTCTTC. It yields the protein CASSASRTSGRYNEQFF.

This chain uses TRBV6-1 with TRBJ2-7; D uncertain. In germline, CDR1 is MNHNS, CDR2 SASEGT. The length of the CDR3 is 13 residues. V lost 1 base and J 6 bases, leaving 10 bases between the germline ends. The CDR3 DNA follows: TGTGCCAGCAGTGAAGGTCGACTCTTCGAGCAGTACTTC. It yields the protein CASSEGRLFEQYF.

J is TRBJ1-3 and V is TRBV29-1; 9 bases are shared with TRBD1. Germline-derived CDR1 and CDR2 are SQVTM and ANQGSEA. Trimming cost V 6 bases and J 0 bases; bases outside gene matches: 6. CDR3 length: 15 residues. The chain's CDR3 is CSVGTGSSSGNTIYF. CDR3 DNA sequence: TGCAGCGTAGGGACAGGGTCAAGCTCTGGAAACACCATATATTTT.